This entry lists 17 T cell receptor beta chains sequenced from one sample in a study of shared clonotypes between healthy human individuals. Sequencing was performed with immunoSEQ multiplex PCR; in TCRdb, only in-frame clones are kept and a portion is missing. Of about 92,000 clones listed, 68% were seen once; the top ten hold 50%. Material for sequencing was memory CD8+ T cells sorted from blood. Subset of the sample: CD45RO+ cells pooled with CCR7-negative TemRA cells. Receptors originate from a man younger than 45 in good health.

This rearrangement joins TRBV4-1 to TRBJ2-4, with D perhaps matching TRBD2 (7 bases). In germline, CDR1 is MGHRA, CDR2 YSYEKL. Trimming shortened V by 0 bases and J by 7 bases, and 16 bases separated the two germline ends. This CDR3 has 16 amino acids. In DNA form, the CDR3 reads TGCGCCAGCAGCCAAGAGAGGGGGGGCAGGGATAACATTCAGTACTTC. Amino acid sequence: CASSQERGGRDNIQYF.

This chain joins TRBV6-1 and TRBJ2-1, with a possible D match to TRBD1 (5 bases). Between the trimmed V and J ends, which lost 6 bases and 7 bases, there was a span of 19 bases. The CDR3 totals 15 residues. Germline V gives CDR1 MNHNS, CDR2 SASEGT. Written as DNA, the CDR3 is TGTGCCAGCAGACGCGAAGCCGGACACCGAAATGAGCAGTTCTTC. Translated: CASRREAGHRNEQFF.

The CDR3: CASSFGEGTDTQYF. The CDR3 coding sequence is TGTGCCAGCAGCTTCGGGGAAGGCACAGATACGCAGTATTTT. This sequence joins TRBV5-6 and TRBJ2-3, with D possibly TRBD2 on 5 matching bases. The CDR3 sequence is 14 residues long. Germline-derived CDR1 and CDR2 are SGHDT and YYEEEE. Trimming removed 2 bases from V and 1 base from J, with 8 bases in between.

This clone was seen more than once but under ten times. For the CDR3, the DNA is TGTGCCAGCACTTGGATGCCCCAGCATTTT. This gives the protein CASTWMPQHF. The genes are TRBV6-8 and TRBJ1-5; D not certain. CDR3 length: 10 amino acids. Per the germline V gene, CDR1 is MNHGY and CDR2 is SAAAGT. The V and J ends lost 7 bases and 9 bases respectively, with 7 bases between them.

This clone was counted only a few times. The junction departs from germline at one end; a sequencing error may be responsible. The CDR3 nucleotides are TGCGCCAGCGCGGGCCCAAGCGGGAGGCCAGATACGCAGTATTTT. It specifies CASAGPSGRPDTQYF. V is TRBV6-5 and J is TRBJ2-3; 9 bases fit TRBD2. Germline values: CDR1 MNHEY, CDR2 SVGAGI. CDR3 length: 15 residues.

Many counts were recorded for this clone. J is TRBJ2-7 and V is TRBV7-8; D remains ambiguous. CDR1 is SGHVS and CDR2 is FQNEAQ in the germline V gene. Trimming pared 1 base from V and 4 bases from J, leaving 8 bases between. CDR3 length: 13 amino acids. The CDR3 region has the DNA TGTGCCAGCAGCTTAGACCCCAGATACGAGCAGTACTTC. It encodes CASSLDPRYEQYF.

Points on this clone: A much larger clone lies one base from this, so it may be a read error. V and J are TRBV7-8 and TRBJ1-2, with D possibly matching TRBD1 (6 bases). Germline CDR1 reads SGHVS; CDR2 reads FQNEAQ. The ends were cut back, 5 bases at V and 4 bases at J, with 8 bases in the middle. This CDR3 contains 12 residues. CDR3 bases: TGTGCCAGCAGCCAGGGGACCTATGGCTACACCTTC. Its translation is CASSQGTYGYTF.

This clone was detected many times. The genes are TRBV7-9 and TRBJ2-5; 11 bases line up with TRBD1. This CDR3 contains 14 residues. V was pared by 4 bases and J by 3 bases, with 1 base of the junction left unmatched. Germline V gene sequence: CDR1 SEHNR, CDR2 FQNEAQ (reference sequence). This CDR3 reads CASSSGQGEETQYF. The CDR3 DNA reads as TGTGCCAGCAGCTCGGGACAGGGGGAAGAGACCCAGTACTTC.

The V call is TRBV6-1, the J call TRBJ1-1, with D tentatively TRBD1 (6 bases). Germline assignment: CDR1 MNHNS and CDR2 SASEGT. The CDR3 sequence is 13 residues long. V lost 6 bases to trimming and J lost 2 bases, with 10 bases between them. The CDR3, as DNA: TGTGCCAGCAGCCGGGGGCCCAACACTGAAGCTTTCTTT. It translates to CASSRGPNTEAFF.

The V gene is TRBV6-1, the J gene TRBJ1-5; D is uncertain. The CDR3 loop spans 10 amino acids. In germline, CDR1 is MNHNS, CDR2 SASEGT. V lost 7 bases and J 7 bases, leaving 5 bases between the germline ends. This CDR3 is CASTRQPQHF. The CDR3 DNA is TGTGCCAGCACTCGGCAGCCCCAGCATTTT.

The chain employs TRBV6-5 and TRBJ2-2; 7 bases align to TRBD2. Trimming at V came to 5 bases and at J to 2 bases, leaving 5 bases not matched to a gene. The CDR3 has 15 residues. Germline V lookup: CDR1 MNHEY, CDR2 SVGAGI. The chain's CDR3 is CASSILAVNTGELFF. CDR3 DNA sequence: TGTGCCAGCAGTATTCTAGCGGTTAACACCGGGGAGCTGTTTTTT.

Note on this clone: The sample holds other DNA sequences that translate to the same CDR3. The rearrangement links TRBV9 to TRBJ2-7; TRBD2 matches 12 bases. V shed 4 bases and J 4 bases; nucleotides not matched to a gene: 6. The CDR3 contains 15 residues. Per germline, CDR1 SGDLS and CDR2 YYNGEE. This CDR3 reads CASSTGTSGSYEQYF. The CDR3 DNA reads TGTGCCAGCAGCACGGGGACTAGCGGGTCGTACGAGCAGTACTTC.

This chain uses TRBV5-4 with TRBJ2-7; D is tentatively TRBD1 or TRBD2 (5 bases each). The V and J ends lost 4 bases and 6 bases respectively, with 17 bases between them. Germline CDR1 reads SGHNT; CDR2 reads YYREEE (reference sequence). The CDR3 consists of 14 residues. The CDR3 sequence is CASSQNRGQTEQYF. CDR3 nucleotides: TGTGCCAGCAGCCAGAACCGGGGCCAGACCGAGCAGTACTTC.

This clone was seen a few times. The V gene is TRBV25-1, the J gene TRBJ2-6; D could derive from TRBD1 or TRBD2 (6 bases each). The CDR3 has 16 amino acids. The V end was cut by 3 bases, the J end by 4 bases, with 13 bases between. Germline-derived CDR1 and CDR2 are MGHDK and SYGVNS. Here the CDR3 reads CASSDRGVEGANVLTF. For the CDR3, the DNA is TGTGCCAGCAGTGATAGGGGGGTAGAAGGGGCCAACGTCCTGACTTTC.

This clone was counted at least ten times. V usage is TRBV6-1 and J usage is TRBJ2-3; weak D call: TRBD2 (6 bases). Trimming shortened V by 2 bases and J by 9 bases, and 12 bases separated the two germline ends. CDR1 is MNHNS, CDR2 SASEGT, per germline. The length of the CDR3 is 13 residues. CDR3 DNA: TGTGCCAGCAGTGAACAGGAGGGCAGGACGCAGTATTTT. Protein: CASSEQEGRTQYF.

V usage is TRBV7-6 and J usage is TRBJ1-4; D might be TRBD1 (5 bases). This CDR3 spans 15 amino acids. From germline, CDR1 is SGHVS and CDR2 FNYEAQ. V was clipped by 3 bases and J by 8 bases, with 16 bases between them. CDR3 nucleotides: TGTGCCAGCAGCTTCCTACGGGGCGACTGGGAAAAACTGTTTTTT. This gives the protein CASSFLRGDWEKLFF.

This clone turned up a few times. The chain uses TRBV9 and TRBJ2-1; 7 bases match TRBD1. The CDR3 is made up of 14 amino acids. The junction had 11 bases not matched to a gene; V was cut back by 4 bases and J by 10 bases. Germline assignment: CDR1 SGDLS and CDR2 YYNGEE. The CDR3: CASSPTGRREEQFF. Written as DNA, the CDR3 is TGTGCCAGCAGCCCGACAGGGCGCCGCGAAGAGCAGTTCTTC.